The T cell receptor beta chain described here comes from a study of CD8+ T cells in alopecia areata (dated 2018 in TCRdb). Regarding the complete study: Treated patients were enrolled in an open-label pilot trial of oral tofacitinib, 5 to 10 mg twice daily, for moderate-to-severe alopecia areata. Patients received tofacitinib for 6 to 18 months and were then followed off drug for 6 months to check for delayed response and recurrence. In treated patients, disease severity was measured using the SALT score, which gives the percentage of scalp surface area affected. The study used high-throughput TCRbeta sequencing to examine T cell clonal expansion in alopecia areata, in both the C3H/HeJ mouse model and human patients. Scalp tissue and sorted CD4+ and CD8+ peripheral blood T cells from patchy and totalis/universalis alopecia areata patients and from healthy controls were covered by human TCRbeta sequencing. Biopsies were taken from tofacitinib-treated patients at baseline and at 4 and 24 weeks of treatment, and a later scalp biopsy was taken in several of the tofacitinib-treated patients. Scalp clonality was compared among normal scalp (n=4), patchy alopecia areata scalp (n=8), and alopecia totalis/universalis scalp (n=8). RNA came from the PAXgene miRNA kit for fixed scalp, the miRNeasy kit for PBMCs, and the RNeasy kit for mouse skin. immunoSEQ multiplex PCR using 35 Vbeta forward primers and 13 Jbeta reverse primers was used to amplify TCRbeta CDR3 regions.

There are a few counts of this clone. There is no known antigen for this receptor. Base qualities are missing; no much larger clone stands one base away. Sequences MNHEY (CDR1) and SVGAGI (CDR2) are obtained from the germline V gene. Here V drops 6 bases and J drops 7 bases, and the junction holds 6 bases not matched to any gene. Counted from cysteine to phenylalanine, this CDR3 has 13 amino acids. Solely the CDR3 DNA is kept, with 39 bases framed from the first base. The library was obtained by the immunoSEQ multiplex PCR assay. RNA was extracted from all samples and reverse transcribed into cDNA, which served as template for TCR sequencing. First-strand cDNA was synthesized with SuperScript III using a 2:1 mix of oligo-dT and random hexamers. Amplification bias was assessed with a synthetic immune receptor repertoire, and residual bias was removed computationally. As for the original processing: After raw reads were preprocessed to remove errors, the CDR3 was defined following IMGT conventions as running from the conserved cysteine to phenylalanine. Clonality was computed as 1 minus the Shannon entropy, with the entropy normalized by log2 of the number of productive unique TCRs. Whether each scalp clone was CD4 or CD8 was inferred by checking scalp TCRbeta sequences against the CD4 and CD8 repertoires from sorted blood. TCRdb obtained this table from immuneACCESS and retained in-frame rearrangements with V and J assigned. These tables miss some clones; where compared with another copy, unresolved V genes account for less than half of the shortfall, and the remainder is unexplained. V, J and clone size reflect that table, while D and trimming were determined from the DNA. This sample is represented by 180,000 or so clones; approximately 49% of them were singletons. Around 10% of the sample belongs to the ten largest clones.

Results the study describes overall, beyond this receptor: During tofacitinib treatment, many expanded lesional clones remained in scalp and blood, and this persistence may partly explain relapse after treatment is stopped. With tofacitinib, both scalp clonality and the number of expanded CD8+ clones among the top 100 scalp clones went down significantly. Compared with mice, TCR sequences shared between patients were less clear, possibly partly because of HLA diversity across the patient population. The treated cohort was small, with a single nonresponder, so links between baseline CD8+ expansion and response need larger studies. Unlike mouse skin, where gammadelta T cells dominate, normal human skin contains resident alphabeta T cells that get sequenced too, which complicates analysis of the scalp TCR repertoire. Higher clonality and more expanded CD8+ clones were observed in lesional scalp than in normal scalp, particularly in alopecia totalis/universalis, a finding suggestive of antigenic drive.

The label giving this sample's treatment or condition can be read as: oral pan-JAK inhibitor, 5-10 mg twice daily. From alopecia areata patients, peripheral blood was collected along with lesional scalp punch biopsies. PBMCs were isolated by density centrifugation and stained for CD3, CD4 and CD8, after which CD4+ and CD8+ T cells were sorted on a FACSAria. This clonotype was obtained from a human donor with alopecia areata. The chain is assembled from TRBV6-5 and TRBJ1-2, and 9 bases in between align with TRBD1. Sequencing was performed on CD8+ T cells sorted from blood, taken around week 54, from a patient treated with tofacitinib. The CDR3 region: CASSPTGGIGYTF. The bases are TGTGCCAGCAGCCCGACAGGGGGTATTGGCTACACCTTC.